One T cell receptor (beta chain) is described in this entry. The PCR used 60 Vbeta and 13 Jbeta primers. The table came from immunoSEQ multiplex PCR; TCRdb's copy has only in-frame clones and leaves some out. Counted here are approximately 150,000 clones, about 79% occurring once; the ten biggest clones make up 2% to 3%. This specimen comes from a study of cytomegalovirus exposure and HLA in healthy donors. The sequence was collected from a male donor in good health and CMV-seronegative. Sequencing was performed on PBMCs.

As DNA, the CDR3 is TGTGCCAGCAGGATTTTACTAGCGGGCGGAAATGAGCAGTTCTTC. Encoded protein: CASRILLAGGNEQFF. The chain recombines TRBV27 with TRBJ2-1, with 9 bases aligning to TRBD2. The CDR3 has 15 residues. Germline V gives CDR1 MNHEY, CDR2 SMNVEV (reference sequence). After removal of 6 bases from V and 7 bases from J, the junction contained 10 bases not matched to a gene.